This paragraph covers one T cell receptor (beta chain) sequence. The V gene lost 5 bases and the J gene lost 5 bases, with 6 bases spanning the gap. The CDR3 is made up of 11 amino acids. Germline-derived CDR1 and CDR2 are SQVTM and ANQGSEA. Enrolled through a virtual design, the participants were between roughly 18 and 89 years of age and came from fewer than 30 US areas. A PCR-confirmed or clinician-diagnosed COVID-19 case had contacted exposed participants within 2 weeks of entry. These data come from a study of blood T cell repertoires in COVID-19. Assay: immunoSEQ multiplex PCR; the TCRdb copy retains only in-frame clones and omits some. The sample has roughly 320,000 clones; more than 85% are singletons.

V usage is TRBV29-1 and J usage is TRBJ1-4; D gene uncertain. Sequenced sample: PBMCs or T cells enriched from blood (not recorded which). This clonotype was sampled from a woman aged 30 to 39 who had been exposed to COVID-19. Here the CDR3 reads CSVPQNEKLFF. In DNA form, the CDR3 reads TGCAGCGTTCCCCAAAATGAAAAACTGTTTTTT.